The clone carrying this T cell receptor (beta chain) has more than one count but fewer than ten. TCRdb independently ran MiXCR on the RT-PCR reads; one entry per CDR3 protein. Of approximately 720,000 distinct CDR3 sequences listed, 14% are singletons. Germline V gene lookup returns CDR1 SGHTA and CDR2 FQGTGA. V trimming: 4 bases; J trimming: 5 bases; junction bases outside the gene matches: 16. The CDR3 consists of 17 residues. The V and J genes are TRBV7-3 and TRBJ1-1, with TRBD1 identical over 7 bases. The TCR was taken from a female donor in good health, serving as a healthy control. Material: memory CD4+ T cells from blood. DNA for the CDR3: TGTGCCAGCAGCTCCGGGACAGCCCTAGGCCCGGGAACTGAAGCTTTCTTT. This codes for CASSSGTALGPGTEAFF.